Below, 30 T cell receptor beta chains from the same sample are listed, as sequenced in a study of T cell repertoires in cytomegalovirus infection (dated by TCRdb to 2018 to 2020). The listed sequencing device is Illumina HiSeq 1500. The public reads were reanalyzed by TCRdb: fastp trimming at Q25, MiXCR alignment, in-frame beta chains only. Merged by CDR3 protein, the rows form single entries marked with the most common genes and DNA. Within this sample are about 900,000 distinct CDR3 sequences, with roughly 30% of them counted one time only. The ten largest clones represent 13% of the sample. The treatment or condition label, read with the paper, signifies: in vitro stimulation with specific CMV peptide epitopes to enrich CMV-specific T cells. The antigens of these receptors remain unknown. The material sequenced was cultured CD8+ T cells from PBMCs, taken from culture after CMV antigen stimulation. The receptors shown here come from a human donor in good health (CMV status not recorded). Some clones in this sample may be carry-over from other donors' samples.

The CDR3 protein is CSAKQGYEQYF. CDR3 DNA: TGCAGTGCTAAACAAGGCTACGAGCAGTACTTC. The chain couples TRBV20-1 to TRBJ2-7; D not certain. Trimming shortened V by 4 bases and J by 3 bases, and 7 bases separated the two germline ends. Germline CDR1 DFQATT, CDR2 SNEGSKA (reference sequence). The CDR3 loop spans 11 amino acids.

The rearrangement uses TRBV12-3 or TRBV12-4 and TRBJ2-5; TRBD1 matches at 9 bases. CDR3 size: 15 residues. The V gene end was trimmed by 7 bases and the J gene end by 4 bases; junction bases not matched to a gene: 10. Here the CDR3 reads CASNQNRGPIETQYF. The CDR3 DNA reads TGTGCCAGCAACCAGAACAGGGGGCCTATAGAGACCCAGTACTTC.

This chain connects TRBV28 to TRBJ2-1, with 7 nucleotides matching TRBD2. Germline-derived CDR1 and CDR2 are MDHEN and SYDVKM. This CDR3 has 12 residues. V dropped 6 bases and J dropped 8; count of bases not matched to a gene: 4. The CDR3, as DNA: TGTGCCAGCAGCAGACTAGCTGATGAGCAGTTCTTC. Amino acids: CASSRLADEQFF.

This clonotype showed up many times. This sequence joins TRBV7-8 and TRBJ2-5; 7 positions match TRBD1. The germline V gene has CDR1 SGHVS and CDR2 FQNEAQ. The CDR3 is made up of 13 amino acids. Trimming took 4 bases from V and 4 from J; bases not matched to a gene: 3. CDR3 in amino acids: CASSYRQGETQYF. CDR3 DNA sequence: TGTGCCAGCAGCTACCGACAGGGAGAGACCCAGTACTTC.

A few counts support this clonotype. This chain's CDR3 is CAGGRKNTEAFF. CDR3 coding DNA: TGTGCCGGGGGACGGAAGAACACTGAAGCTTTCTTT. This chain uses TRBV7-9 with TRBJ1-1; possible D gene TRBD1, 5 bases. CDR1 is SEHNR and CDR2 is FQNEAQ in the germline V gene (reference sequence). The CDR3 runs to 12 residues. Trimming shortened V by 11 bases and J by 1 base, and 11 bases separated the two germline ends.

About this clonotype: At one boundary the junction diverges from the germline segment, which might be a read error. This sequence joins TRBV18 and TRBJ2-7; D perhaps matches TRBD1 (6 bases). There are 14 residues in the CDR3. Germline V lookup: CDR1 KGHSH, CDR2 LQKENI. CDR3 protein: CASSSPGHIYEQYF. In nucleotides, the CDR3 is TGTGCCAGCTCATCACCGGGACACATCTACGAGCAGTACTTC.

The sample holds a few counts of this clonotype. The chain combines TRBV4-1 with TRBJ1-2, with D perhaps TRBD1 (5 bases). Germline V gene data show CDR1 as MGHRA and CDR2 as YSYEKL. The CDR3 consists of 16 residues. Trimming left V 4 bases short and J 8 bases short, with 23 bases between. In DNA, the CDR3 is TGCGCCAGCAGCCGTGGGGAGGGGCCCCCAAGGGGAGGCTACACCTTC. This gives the protein CASSRGEGPPRGGYTF.

The chain uses TRBV27 and TRBJ2-6, with D hard to call. CDR1 is MNHEY, CDR2 SMNVEV, per germline (reference sequence). V was pared by 2 bases and J by 2 bases, with 7 bases between. There are 15 residues in the CDR3. The DNA of the CDR3 is TGTGCCAGCAGTTTAATCTATACTGGGGCCAACGTCCTGACTTTC. As protein: CASSLIYTGANVLTF. Together with reference TRBV27 and TRBJ2-6, the CDR3 gives the full variable domain: EAQVTQNPRYLITVTGKKLTVTCSQNMNHEYMSWYRQDPGLGLRQIYYSMNVEVTDKGDVPEGYKVSRKEKRNFPLILESPSPNQTSLYFCASSLIYTGANVLTFGAGSRLTVL.

V and J are TRBV12-3 or TRBV12-4 and TRBJ1-2; D remains unclear. The CDR3 totals 13 residues. V lost 7 bases, J lost 4 bases, and 13 bases lay in between. The CDR3 is CASTGVIGYGYTF. The CDR3 bases are TGTGCCAGCACCGGTGTTATCGGCTATGGCTACACCTTC.

The table lists this clonotype with a few counts. The chain recombines TRBV14 with TRBJ1-2; 10 bases line up with TRBD1. V shed 0 bases and J 2 bases; nucleotides not matched to a gene: 24. This CDR3 is built from 23 residues. CDR1 is SGHDN and CDR2 is FVKESK in the germline V gene. The CDR3 DNA reads as TGTGCCAGCAGCCAAGATCGCTACGTACTGATGACAGGGGGCGGCGATGAGAACTATGGCTACACCTTC. The encoded protein is CASSQDRYVLMTGGGDENYGYTF.

In this sample, this clonotype turned up many times. The chain is built from TRBV4-1 and TRBJ1-5; 11 bases are shared with TRBD1. The J segment lost 7 bases and the V segment lost 0 bases, leaving 5 bases of the junction unmatched. Germline CDR1 reads MGHRA; CDR2 reads YSYEKL. The CDR3 extends over 16 amino acids. CDR3 region: CASSQEWTGGLQPQHF. In nucleotides, the CDR3 is TGCGCCAGCAGCCAAGAATGGACAGGGGGCTTGCAGCCCCAGCATTTT.

The chain employs TRBV6-5 and TRBJ1-5; D ambiguous. Germline loops: CDR1 MNHEY, CDR2 SVGAGI. The V end lost 4 bases, the J end lost 2 bases, and 21 bases lay between the germline ends. The CDR3 has 18 amino acids. CDR3 in amino acids: CASSSIIRRMLGNQPQHF. CDR3 in DNA: TGTGCCAGCAGTTCCATCATACGGCGCATGTTGGGCAATCAGCCCCAGCATTTT.

This clonotype was detected only a few times. This chain connects TRBV10-3 to TRBJ1-6, with D perhaps matching TRBD1 (6 bases). Trimming left V 3 bases short and J 5 bases short, with 14 bases between. The CDR3 has 16 amino acids. Germline-derived CDR1 and CDR2 are ENHRY and SYGVKD. The CDR3 nucleotides are TGTGCCATCAGTGATCGATCGGGGGCAGATAATTCACCCCTCCACTTT. Translated, it gives CAISDRSGADNSPLHF.

This clonotype has a count of ten or more. The chain employs TRBV24-1 and TRBJ2-3; possible D gene TRBD2, 6 bases. This CDR3 is 18 amino acids long. V lost 3 bases, J lost 3 bases, and 21 bases lay in between. The germline V gene encodes CDR1 KGHDR and CDR2 SFDVKD. DNA of the CDR3: TGTGCCACCAGTGATGGGAAGATTGGCGGGGAAGGTACAGATACGCAGTATTTT. It yields the protein CATSDGKIGGEGTDTQYF.

In its sample, this clonotype was seen a few times. This chain connects TRBV29-1 to TRBJ1-2, with D perhaps matching TRBD1 (6 bases). Germline assignment: CDR1 SQVTM and CDR2 ANQGSEA. Trimming shortened V by 5 bases and J by 7 bases, and 20 bases separated the two germline ends. The CDR3 totals 14 residues. This chain's CDR3 is CSVPIETGARGYTF. The CDR3 DNA is TGCAGCGTTCCTATTGAGACGGGGGCGCGTGGCTACACCTTC.

This clonotype was picked up a small number of times. No conserved phenylalanine or tryptophan ends this CDR3, so it is likely a read error. Because the CDR3's place on the DNA is in doubt, the DNA is left out and the CDR3 is given as listed by TCRdb. CDR3 protein: CASSDGRVE. V and J are TRBV5-1 and TRBJ2-3; the table's D gene call, TRBD2, was not cross checked with the DNA. Germline assignment: CDR1 SGHRS and CDR2 YFSETQ. The CDR3 has 9 amino acids, counting both end residues.

The genes are TRBV15 and TRBJ2-5; 8 bases line up with TRBD1. Per germline, CDR1 LNHNV and CDR2 YYDKDF (reference sequence). The trim removed 3 bases at V and 2 bases at J, leaving 8 bases unmatched. CDR3 length: 16 amino acids. The CDR3 DNA sequence: TGTGCCACCAGCAGGGGACAGGAGTACTTACAAGAGACCCAGTACTTC. It yields the protein CATSRGQEYLQETQYF.

V is TRBV7-9 and J is TRBJ2-7; TRBD2 might be the D (6 bases). The CDR3 is made up of 12 amino acids. Trimming cost V 5 bases and J 6 bases, with 11 bases left between them. Germline V gene data show CDR1 as SEHNR and CDR2 as FQNEAQ (reference sequence). The CDR3 DNA is TGTGCCAGCAGCACGGGACTCCCCGAGCAGTACTTC. Translation gives CASSTGLPEQYF.

This clonotype was found a few times. The chain couples TRBV12-3 or TRBV12-4 to TRBJ1-6; no firm D call. V lost 5 bases and J 8 bases, leaving 13 bases between the germline ends. The CDR3 is made up of 14 amino acids. The CDR3 loop is CASSLTTSYSPLHF. The CDR3 coding sequence is TGTGCCAGCAGTCTAACAACCTCCTATTCACCCCTCCACTTT.

This clonotype came up a few times. This chain links TRBV9 with TRBJ2-2; no definite D call. CDR1 is SGDLS and CDR2 is YYNGEE in the germline V gene. The CDR3 loop spans 14 amino acids. With 0 bases removed from V and 2 bases from J, the gap between germline ends came to 5 bases. CDR3 residues: CASSVARNTGELFF. CDR3 sequence (DNA): TGTGCCAGCAGCGTAGCCCGAAACACCGGGGAGCTGTTTTTT. Based on the CDR3 plus reference TRBV9 and TRBJ2-2, the full variable domain is DSGVTQTPKHLITATGQRVTLRCSPRSGDLSVYWYQQSLDQGLQFLIQYYNGEERAKGNILERFSAQQFPDLHSELNLSSLELGDSALYFCASSVARNTGELFFGEGSRLTVL.

The rearrangement joins TRBV12-3 or TRBV12-4 to TRBJ2-3; TRBD1 matches at 8 bases. V gave up 7 bases and J gave up 2 bases; unmatched junction bases: 8. The CDR3 extends over 15 amino acids. Here the CDR3 reads CASNSGGGPTDTQYF. CDR3 sequence (DNA): TGTGCCAGCAACTCAGGGGGCGGCCCCACAGATACGCAGTATTTT.

This clonotype was detected many times. This sequence joins TRBV7-2 and TRBJ2-1, with no clear D. Germline lookup yields CDR1 SGHTA and CDR2 FQGNSA. This CDR3 contains 14 residues. The V and J ends lost 1 base and 3 bases respectively, with 7 bases between them. The CDR3 DNA sequence: TGTGCCAGCAGCTTAGACACCCTCTACAATGAGCAGTTCTTC. This gives the protein CASSLDTLYNEQFF. The whole variable domain, filled in from reference TRBV7-2 and TRBJ2-1, reads GAGVSQSPSNKVTEKGKDVELRCDPISGHTALYWYRQSLGQGLEFLIYFQGNSAPDKSGLPSDRFSAERTGGSVSTLTIQRTQQEDSAVYLCASSLDTLYNEQFFGPGTRLTVL.

This CDR3 is CASSRDVLTYEQYF. The DNA of the CDR3 is TGTGCCAGCAGTCGGGACGTTTTGACCTACGAGCAGTACTTC. The chain carries TRBV6-1 and TRBJ2-7; D may be TRBD1 or TRBD2 (5 bases each). V shed 5 bases and J shed 2 bases, with 13 bases lying between them. The CDR3 covers 14 residues. Germline lookup yields CDR1 MNHNS and CDR2 SASEGT.

This clonotype was seen repeatedly, ten times or more. V is TRBV9 and J is TRBJ1-3; D is unclear. Trimming stripped 3 bases from V and 6 bases from J, with 16 bases between. This CDR3 has 15 residues. Germline CDR1 reads SGDLS; CDR2 reads YYNGEE. The CDR3 sequence is CASSGGSARQNTIYF. The CDR3 bases are TGTGCCAGCAGCGGAGGGTCCGCAAGACAAAACACCATATATTTT.

The chain links TRBV20-1 to TRBJ1-2; tentative D call: TRBD1 (5 bases). The V gene's germline CDR1 is DFQATT and CDR2 SNEGSKA (reference sequence). The CDR3 consists of 11 residues. V was cut by 3 bases and J by 7 bases, with 9 bases left in between. The CDR3 region is CSARGGTGYTF. Written as DNA, the CDR3 is TGCAGTGCTAGGGGGGGGACTGGCTACACCTTC.

This clonotype was seen only a few times. The chain employs TRBV27 and TRBJ2-3; a possible D gene is TRBD1 (6 bases). Germline-derived CDR1 and CDR2 are MNHEY and SMNVEV (reference sequence). This CDR3 spans 16 amino acids. V gave up 4 bases and J gave up 4 bases, with 18 bases separating them. CDR3: CASSYWVDQGPDTQYF. CDR3 nucleotide sequence: TGTGCCAGCAGTTATTGGGTGGATCAGGGGCCAGATACGCAGTATTTT.

The chain employs TRBV9 and TRBJ1-6, with 7 bases that match TRBD1. The CDR3 loop spans 15 amino acids. Trimming removed 4 bases from V and 6 bases from J; junction bases left unmatched: 7. Germline CDR1 SGDLS, CDR2 YYNGEE. Written as DNA, the CDR3 is TGTGCCAGCAGCCTAGGGACAGCTCCTAATTCACCCCTCCACTTT. Translating it yields CASSLGTAPNSPLHF.

This clonotype was observed a handful of times. The rearrangement links TRBV29-1 to TRBJ1-1; possible D gene TRBD1, 6 bases. Per the germline V gene, CDR1 is SQVTM and CDR2 is ANQGSEA. This CDR3 is built from 12 residues. Trimming shortened V by 4 bases and J by 4 bases, and 10 bases separated the two germline ends. The CDR3 loop is CSVAVRGTEAFF. The CDR3 bases are TGCAGCGTTGCCGTCAGGGGCACTGAAGCTTTCTTT.

The V and J genes are TRBV6-5 and TRBJ2-7, with a tentative D call TRBD1 (5 bases). V was pared by 0 bases and J by 2 bases, with 23 bases between. Germline V gene sequence: CDR1 MNHEY, CDR2 SVGAGI. The CDR3 is 19 residues long. For the CDR3, the DNA is TGTGCCAGCAGTTACTCGAAGTTTAGTGGGGCTGATAGTCCCTACGAGCAGTACTTC. This sequence encodes CASSYSKFSGADSPYEQYF.

V is TRBV28 and J is TRBJ1-2; a weak D match, TRBD1 (6 bases). V lost 8 bases and J 4 bases, leaving 11 bases between the germline ends. The V gene's germline CDR1 is MDHEN and CDR2 SYDVKM. The CDR3 is 12 amino acids. The CDR3 spells CASDRSGYGYTF. In DNA, the CDR3 is TGTGCCAGCGACAGGAGCGGCTATGGCTACACCTTC.